In this sample, the clone carrying this T cell receptor beta chain turned up a few times. The data originate from a study of blood T cell repertoires in COVID-19. Study-wide context: The study drew acute and convalescent COVID-19 samples from the United States, Italy and Spain.

In the original workflow: Quantification of nucleated cells was approximated via reference gene primer amplification. TCRdb's copy holds only in-frame clones and misses some; the assay was immunoSEQ multiplex PCR. Clone size and V and J calls were adopted from that table, with D and trimming inferred from the DNA. The repertoire holds over 120,000 clones, with 78% as singletons. The J segment lost 5 bases and the V segment lost 2 bases, leaving 5 bases of the junction unmatched. From germline, CDR1 is SEHNR and CDR2 FQNEAQ (reference sequence). The CDR3 loop spans 15 amino acids. The clonotype was recovered from a woman in her fifties or sixties with acute or convalescent COVID-19. Sequenced sample: peripheral blood. The rearrangement joins TRBV7-9 to TRBJ2-1, with 8 bases fitting TRBD2. CDR3 region: CASSLSGAGDNEQFF. As DNA, the CDR3 is TGTGCCAGCAGCTTAAGTGGAGCGGGAGACAATGAGCAGTTCTTC. The full variable domain, with the rest looked up from reference TRBV7-9 and TRBJ2-1, is DTGVSQNPRHKITKRGQNVTFRCDPISEHNRLYWYRQTLGQGPEFLTYFQNEAQLEKSRLLSDRFSAERPKGSFSTLEIQRTEQGDSAMYLCASSLSGAGDNEQFFGPGTRLTVL.